The clone carrying this T cell receptor (beta chain) has just a few counts. Its specificity is unknown. This sample was included in a study of blood T cells in healthy people across ages. Primers used in a second PCR of roughly 7 to 12 cycles were a sample-barcoded 5' primer and a J-beta primer mix. Each cDNA was tagged by a template-switch adaptor containing 12 random nucleotides. TCRdb re-called the 5' RACE reads with MiXCR, one entry per CDR3 protein. Among about 900,000 distinct CDR3 sequences, roughly 60% were seen once, and the ten largest hold around a quarter. Findings and limits, study-wide: Per million T cells, TCR beta diversity dropped about linearly as age rose.

V was clipped by 0 bases and J by 1 base, with 12 bases between them. The CDR3 is 16 amino acids. Germline CDR1 and CDR2: MNHEY and SVGAGI. The sample comprised blood. The receptor comes from a man aged 25 to 45 in good health. V gene TRBV6-5 combines with J gene TRBJ1-2; D uncertain. The CDR3 region is CASSYSDGRSNYGYTF. For the CDR3, the DNA is TGTGCCAGCAGTTACTCCGACGGCAGGAGTAACTATGGCTACACCTTC.